The present entry profiles one T cell receptor beta chain with its context. This clone was counted between two and nine times. What this receptor recognizes is not known. Per-base qualities were not stored, and no clone one base away is much larger. Other nucleotide sequences from this sample produce the same CDR3. TCRbeta CDR3 regions were amplified from genomic DNA by means of the immunoSEQ Assay, a bias-controlled multiplex PCR. Under the source paper's analysis protocol: The number of nucleated cells in each sample was estimated by amplification of reference gene primers within the assay. To quantify the absolute abundance of each unique TCRbeta CDR3 rearrangement, sequence reads were collapsed and filtered. Productive Simpson clonality was computed per sample as the square root of Simpson's diversity index over productive rearrangements. TCRdb stores this immuneACCESS table with in-frame sequences only. Part of the clones is absent; in the studies checked, under half of the shortfall reflects unresolved V genes, and no reason is known for the rest. D and trimming were read from the DNA, whereas the V and J calls and clone size are those reported in that table. The sample table holds 150,000 or so clones, of which approximately 86% were seen once. In total, the top ten clones hold around 0.63% of the sample.

The data were obtained in a study of blood T cell repertoires in COVID-19 (dated by TCRdb to about 2020). For the wider study: The collaborator samples originated in the United States, Italy and Spain and spanned the acute and convalescent phases of COVID-19. The prospective study material was composed of cDNA or gDNA derived from T cells, B-cell-depleted T cells, or PBMCs. The dataset comprised deeply sampled blood TCRbeta repertoires from subjects exposed to, actively infected with, or recovered from COVID-19. The repertoires were released in a freely available public database intended as a resource for research on the immune response to SARS-CoV-2. The samples were drawn from the first 160 participants of the ongoing ImmuneRACE study and from 1,254 subjects provided by 6 global collaborators. Nearly every sample came with metadata listing a de-identified subject ID, COVID-19 status, age in years and sex. Where available, HLA class I and class II types were obtained from metadata supplied by the sample provider rather than from assay-based typing.

General conclusions and limits of the study: The quantity of clinical and demographic metadata differed by source and by participant and was supplied without curation.

One collaborating source in Seattle enrolled patients while the patients were actively infected and followed the patients over time throughout the course of disease. Whole blood was collected in K2EDTA tubes by collaborating institutions according to the institutions' own protocols. For TCRbeta analysis, collaborators shipped samples in one of three forms: frozen whole blood, isolated PBMCs, or DNA extracted from either of those sample types. Trimming costs V 5 bases and J 4 bases, and their ends lie 9 bases apart. The CDR3, from cysteine to phenylalanine, totals 13 residues. The kept DNA is CDR3 alone, 39 bases in frame from the first base.

The sequence came from a man aged 55 to 69 with COVID-19, enrolled during active disease. The V and J segments used are TRBV12-3 or TRBV12-4 and TRBJ1-5; 6 matching bases give a weak D call of TRBD1. Sequencing input: peripheral blood. At the DNA level, the sequence is TGTGCCAGCAGTCGGACAGAAAATCAGCCCCAGCATTTT. This is translated as CASSRTENQPQHF.